The clone carrying this TCR beta chain has just a few counts. The antigen remains undetermined. The sample originates from a study of identical twins. The cDNA had a unique molecular identifier and a template-switch universal primer site. TCRdb recomputed calls from the 5' RACE reads with MiXCR, one row per CDR3 protein. Found here are 700,000 or so distinct CDR3 sequences, approximately 22% of them singletons; the top ten hold around 4.5%. Study observations and caveats: Low generation probability was overrepresented in out-of-frame alpha sequences shared by twins. High-abundance cord blood beta clonotypes had fewer insertions; memory repertoires showed none.

The junction had 6 bases not matched to a gene; V was cut back by 6 bases and J by 5 bases. The CDR3 sequence is 14 residues long. CDR1 and CDR2 from the germline V gene are WSHSY and SAAADI. These records were also assigned to another study, of T cells expressing NK-cell markers.

Sequencing used PBMCs. The sequence derives from a woman younger than 30 in good health. The gene calls are TRBV10-2 and TRBJ2-1; 8 bases fit TRBD2. CDR3 coding DNA: TGCGCCAGCAGGGGAGCGGGAGTGGACAATGAGCAGTTCTTC. Protein sequence: CASRGAGVDNEQFF.